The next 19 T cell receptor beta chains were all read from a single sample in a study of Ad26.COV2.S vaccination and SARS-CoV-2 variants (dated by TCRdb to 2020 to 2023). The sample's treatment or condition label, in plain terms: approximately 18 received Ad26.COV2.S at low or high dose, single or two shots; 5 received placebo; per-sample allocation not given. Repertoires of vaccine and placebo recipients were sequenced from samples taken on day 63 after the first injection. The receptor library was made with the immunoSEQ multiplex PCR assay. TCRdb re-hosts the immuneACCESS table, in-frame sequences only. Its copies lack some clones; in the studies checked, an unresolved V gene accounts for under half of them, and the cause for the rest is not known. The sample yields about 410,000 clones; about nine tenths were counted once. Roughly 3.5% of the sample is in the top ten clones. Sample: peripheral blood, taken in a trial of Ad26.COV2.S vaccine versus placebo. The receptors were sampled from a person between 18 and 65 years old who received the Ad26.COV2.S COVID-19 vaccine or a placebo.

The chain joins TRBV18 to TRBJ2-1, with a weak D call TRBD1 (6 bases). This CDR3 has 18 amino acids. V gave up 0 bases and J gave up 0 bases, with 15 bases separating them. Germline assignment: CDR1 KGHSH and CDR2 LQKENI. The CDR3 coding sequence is TGTGCCAGCTCACCACCGGTGGGGGCAGGCTTCTCCTACAATGAGCAGTTCTTC. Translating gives CASSPPVGAGFSYNEQFF. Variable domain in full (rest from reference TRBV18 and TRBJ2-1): NAGVMQNPRHLVRRRGQEARLRCSPMKGHSHVYWYRQLPEEGLKFMVYLQKENIIDESGMPKERFSAEFPKEGPSILRIQQVVRGDSAAYFCASSPPVGAGFSYNEQFFGPGTRLTVL.

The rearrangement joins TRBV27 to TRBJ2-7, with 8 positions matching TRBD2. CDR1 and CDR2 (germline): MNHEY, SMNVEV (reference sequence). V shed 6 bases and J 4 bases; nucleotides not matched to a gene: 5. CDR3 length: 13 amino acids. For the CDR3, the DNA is TGTGCCAGCAGCCGGGAGGGCAAATACGAGCAGTACTTC. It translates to CASSREGKYEQYF.

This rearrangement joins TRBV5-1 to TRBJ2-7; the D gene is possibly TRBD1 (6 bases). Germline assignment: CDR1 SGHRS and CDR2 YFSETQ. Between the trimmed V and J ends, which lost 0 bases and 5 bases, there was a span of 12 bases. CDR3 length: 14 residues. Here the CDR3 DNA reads TGCGCCAGCAGCTTGGCAGTGGGGGCCCACGAGCAGTACTTC. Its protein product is CASSLAVGAHEQYF. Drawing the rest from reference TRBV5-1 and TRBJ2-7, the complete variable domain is KAGVTQTPRYLIKTRGQQVTLSCSPISGHRSVSWYQQTPGQGLQFLFEYFSETQRNKGNFPGRFSGRQFSNSRSEMNVSTLELGDSALYLCASSLAVGAHEQYFGPGTRLTVT.

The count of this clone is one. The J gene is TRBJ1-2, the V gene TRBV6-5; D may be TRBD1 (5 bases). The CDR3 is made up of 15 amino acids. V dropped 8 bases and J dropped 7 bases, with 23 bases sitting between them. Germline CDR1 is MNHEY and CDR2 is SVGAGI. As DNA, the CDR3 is TGTGCCAGCTTTGCCGGGGGGGGAGGGTCTGGTGGCTACACCTTC. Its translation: CASFAGGGGSGGYTF.

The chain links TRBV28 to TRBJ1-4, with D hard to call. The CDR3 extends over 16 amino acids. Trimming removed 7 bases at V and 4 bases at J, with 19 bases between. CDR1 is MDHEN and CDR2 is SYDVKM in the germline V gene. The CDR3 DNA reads TGTGCCAGCACCCCGCGAGGCCCGGGGAGTAATGAAAAACTGTTTTTT. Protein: CASTPRGPGSNEKLFF.

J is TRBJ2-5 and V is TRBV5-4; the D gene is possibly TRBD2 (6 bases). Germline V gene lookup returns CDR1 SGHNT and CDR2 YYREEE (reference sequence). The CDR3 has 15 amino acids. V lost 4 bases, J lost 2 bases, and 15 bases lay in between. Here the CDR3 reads CASSDGTRGQETQYF. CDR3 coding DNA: TGTGCCAGCAGCGACGGGACTCGTGGGCAAGAGACCCAGTACTTC.

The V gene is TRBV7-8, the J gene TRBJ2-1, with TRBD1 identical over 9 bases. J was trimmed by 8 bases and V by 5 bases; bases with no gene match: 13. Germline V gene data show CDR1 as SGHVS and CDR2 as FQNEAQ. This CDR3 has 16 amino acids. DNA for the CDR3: TGTGCCAGCAGCGAGCCCGGGACAGGGTACCAATATGAGCAGTTCTTC. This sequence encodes CASSEPGTGYQYEQFF. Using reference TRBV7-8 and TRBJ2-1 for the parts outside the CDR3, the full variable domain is GAGVSQSPRYKVAKRGQDVALRCDPISGHVSLFWYQQALGQGPEFLTYFQNEAQLDKSGLPSDRFFAERPEGSVSTLKIQRTQQEDSAVYLCASSEPGTGYQYEQFFGPGTRLTVL.

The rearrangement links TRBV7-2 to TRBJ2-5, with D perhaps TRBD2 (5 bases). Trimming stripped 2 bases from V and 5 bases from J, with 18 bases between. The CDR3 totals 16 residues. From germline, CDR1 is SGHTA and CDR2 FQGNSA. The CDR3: CASSLTPAAGGETQYF. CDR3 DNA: TGTGCCAGCAGCTTAACCCCAGCCGCGGGTGGTGAGACCCAGTACTTC.

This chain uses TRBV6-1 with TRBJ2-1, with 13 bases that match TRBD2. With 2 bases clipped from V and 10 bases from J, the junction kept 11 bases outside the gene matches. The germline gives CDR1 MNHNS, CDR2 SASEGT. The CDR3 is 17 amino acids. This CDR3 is CASSESFTSGGAIEQFF. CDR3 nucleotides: TGTGCCAGCAGTGAAAGTTTTACTAGCGGGGGGGCCATCGAGCAGTTCTTC.

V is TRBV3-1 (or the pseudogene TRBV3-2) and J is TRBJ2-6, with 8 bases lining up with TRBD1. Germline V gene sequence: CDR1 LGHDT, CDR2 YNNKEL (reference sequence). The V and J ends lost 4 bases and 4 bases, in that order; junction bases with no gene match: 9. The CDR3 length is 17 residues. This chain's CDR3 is CASSPRTGRSGANVLTF. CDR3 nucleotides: TGTGCCAGCAGCCCCCGGACAGGGCGAAGCGGGGCCAACGTCCTGACTTTC.

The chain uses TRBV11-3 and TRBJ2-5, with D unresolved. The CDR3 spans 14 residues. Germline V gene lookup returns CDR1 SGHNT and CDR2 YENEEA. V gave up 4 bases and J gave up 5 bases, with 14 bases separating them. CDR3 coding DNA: TGTGCCAGCAGCTCCCTAAGTTCCGGGGAGACCCAGTACTTC. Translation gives CASSSLSSGETQYF.

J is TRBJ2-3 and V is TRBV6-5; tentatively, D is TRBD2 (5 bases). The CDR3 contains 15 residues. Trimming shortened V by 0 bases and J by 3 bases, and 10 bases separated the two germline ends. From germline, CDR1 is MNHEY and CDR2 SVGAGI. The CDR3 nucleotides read TGTGCCAGCAGTTACTCGAATTTAGCGACAGATACGCAGTATTTT. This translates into CASSYSNLATDTQYF.

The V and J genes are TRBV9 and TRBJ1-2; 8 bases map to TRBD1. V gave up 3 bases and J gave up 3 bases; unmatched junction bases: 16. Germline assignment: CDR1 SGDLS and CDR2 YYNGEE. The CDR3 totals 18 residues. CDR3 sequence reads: CASSENSLEDREDYGYTF. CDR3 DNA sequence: TGTGCCAGCAGCGAGAACAGTCTGGAGGACAGGGAAGACTATGGCTACACCTTC.

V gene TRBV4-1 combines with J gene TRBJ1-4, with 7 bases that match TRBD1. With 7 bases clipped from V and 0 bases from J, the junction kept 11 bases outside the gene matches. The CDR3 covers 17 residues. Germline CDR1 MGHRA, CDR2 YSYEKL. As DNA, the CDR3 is TGCGCCAGCACCCGTACGGGACAGAGCGCAACTAATGAAAAACTGTTTTTT. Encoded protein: CASTRTGQSATNEKLFF.

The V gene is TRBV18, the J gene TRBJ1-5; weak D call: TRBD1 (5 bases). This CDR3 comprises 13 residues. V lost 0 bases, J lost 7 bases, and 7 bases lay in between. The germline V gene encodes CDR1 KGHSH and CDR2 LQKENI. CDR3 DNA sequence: TGTGCCAGCTCACCACCGGGGGTACAGCCCCAGCATTTT. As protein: CASSPPGVQPQHF.

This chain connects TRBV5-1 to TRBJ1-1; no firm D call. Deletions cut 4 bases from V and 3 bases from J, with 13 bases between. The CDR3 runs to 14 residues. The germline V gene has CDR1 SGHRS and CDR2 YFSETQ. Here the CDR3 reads CASSLSGRDTEAFF. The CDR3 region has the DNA TGCGCCAGCAGCCTCTCAGGAAGGGACACTGAAGCTTTCTTT. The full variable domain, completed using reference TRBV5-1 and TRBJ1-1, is KAGVTQTPRYLIKTRGQQVTLSCSPISGHRSVSWYQQTPGQGLQFLFEYFSETQRNKGNFPGRFSGRQFSNSRSEMNVSTLELGDSALYLCASSLSGRDTEAFFGQGTRLTVV.

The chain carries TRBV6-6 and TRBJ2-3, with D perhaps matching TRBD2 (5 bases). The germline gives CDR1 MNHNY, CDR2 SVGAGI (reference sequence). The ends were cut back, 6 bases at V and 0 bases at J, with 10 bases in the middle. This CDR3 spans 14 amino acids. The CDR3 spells CASSPLASTDTQYF. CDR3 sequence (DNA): TGTGCCAGCAGCCCCCTAGCAAGCACAGATACGCAGTATTTT.

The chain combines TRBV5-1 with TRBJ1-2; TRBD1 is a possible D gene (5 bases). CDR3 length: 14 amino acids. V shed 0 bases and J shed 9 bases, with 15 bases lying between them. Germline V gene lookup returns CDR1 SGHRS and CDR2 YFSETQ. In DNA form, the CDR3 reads TGCGCCAGCAGCTTGGAAGGCGGGGACCGTAGCTACACCTTC. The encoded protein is CASSLEGGDRSYTF.

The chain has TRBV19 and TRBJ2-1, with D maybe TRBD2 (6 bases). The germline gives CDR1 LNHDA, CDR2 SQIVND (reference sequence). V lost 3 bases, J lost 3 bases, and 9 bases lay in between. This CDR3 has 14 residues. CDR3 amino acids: CASSISGFYNEQFF. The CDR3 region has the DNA TGTGCCAGTAGTATTAGCGGCTTCTACAATGAGCAGTTCTTC.